This T cell receptor (beta chain) emerged from a study of blood T cell repertoires in COVID-19. Clones were read by immunoSEQ multiplex PCR, and TCRdb kept only the in-frame ones, dropping some. Here the sample spans 80,000 to 85,000 clones, approximately 80% being singletons. Germline assignment: CDR1 SGHKS and CDR2 YYEKEE (reference sequence). Trimming took off 2 bases at V and 7 bases at J, with 16 bases between the two ends. The CDR3 sequence is 15 residues long. V and J are TRBV5-5 and TRBJ2-1; D is uncertain. This TCR derives from a human donor in a cohort sampled during active COVID-19. The sequenced material came from peripheral blood. The chain's CDR3 is CASSFTLSRWNEQFF. The CDR3 DNA reads as TGTGCCAGCAGCTTTACTCTGTCCCGCTGGAATGAGCAGTTCTTC.